This paragraph reports one T cell receptor beta chain. Its cognate antigen is unknown. This sample was included in a study of long-term antiretroviral therapy in people with HIV. General study points: HIV repertoires showed narrower CDR3 length ranges than controls. Those clones which expanded before ART made up the dominant part of the repertoire at all time points.

Per donor, a minimum of one pre-ART and a minimum of two post-ART PBMC samples were available. Looked up from germline, CDR1 is PRHDT and CDR2 is FYEKMQ (reference sequence). Unmatched junction bases numbered 4, after V lost 8 bases and J lost 5 bases. The CDR3 length is 12 residues. A v3.0 immunoSEQ assay was performed at survey level. Sequencing aimed to cover roughly 40,000-50,000 T-cell genomes per sample. Data came from immunoSEQ multiplex PCR; TCRdb stores just in-frame clones and leaves some out. The repertoire holds about 40,000 clones, 80% to 90% seen once, with 3.5% to 4.5% in the top ten. V gene TRBV13 combines with J gene TRBJ1-1, with 8 nucleotides matching TRBD1. This sequence was found in a woman between 45 and 60 years old with HIV. The source material was unsorted PBMCs, sampled 1.2 years after starting antiretroviral therapy. The CDR3 loop reads CASARGRTEAFF. CDR3 bases: TGTGCCAGCGCCAGGGGGCGAACTGAAGCTTTCTTT.